Below, 12 T cell receptor beta chains from the same sample are listed, as sequenced in a study of beta chain features in type 1 diabetes. The investigators reverse transcribed all of the isolated RNA, so they sequenced expressed TCRB transcripts. Method: immunoSEQ multiplex PCR; TCRdb's copy keeps in-frame clones and lacks some. The repertoire holds around 300,000 clones, with approximately 10% as singletons. The sample taken for sequencing was naive CD4+ T cells from blood. These receptors were taken from a woman in her 30s in good health.

This clone was seen a handful of times. CDR3 bases: TGTGCCAGCAGCTTAGTAGCGGGAGACAATGAGCAGTTCTTC. It is translated as CASSLVAGDNEQFF. The chain uses TRBV11-2 and TRBJ2-1; 9 positions agree with TRBD2. CDR3 length: 14 residues. The V gene end was trimmed by 1 base and the J gene end by 5 bases; junction bases not matched to a gene: 0. Germline V lookup: CDR1 SGHAT, CDR2 FQNNGV.

This clone was observed a handful of times. CDR3 sequence reads: CASSEGRTSTDTQYF. CDR3 bases: TGTGCCAGCAGCGAGGGGAGGACTAGCACAGATACGCAGTATTTT. This chain joins TRBV11-2 and TRBJ2-3; possibly TRBD2 for D (6 bases). CDR3 length: 15 residues. The germline V gene has CDR1 SGHAT and CDR2 FQNNGV. The ends were cut back, 5 bases at V and 0 bases at J, with 12 bases in the middle.

In this sample, this clone turned up a few times. V is TRBV28 and J is TRBJ2-7, with 11 bases identical to TRBD2. This CDR3 spans 13 amino acids. V was pared by 7 bases and J by 7 bases, with 6 bases of the junction left unmatched. From germline, CDR1 is MDHEN and CDR2 SYDVKM. This CDR3 reads CASTYTSGSEQYF. DNA for the CDR3: TGTGCCAGCACTTACACTAGCGGGAGTGAGCAGTACTTC.

This clone has more than one count but fewer than ten. The sample has other DNA sequences that encode this CDR3 too. The J gene is TRBJ2-1, the V gene TRBV30; TRBD2 is a possible D gene (5 bases). The germline V and J ends were trimmed by 3 bases and 2 bases, with 8 bases remaining between them. Germline lookup yields CDR1 GTSNPN and CDR2 SVGIG (reference sequence). CDR3 length: 13 amino acids. CDR3 coding DNA: TGTGCCTGGAGCAGAGGGACCTACAATGAGCAGTTCTTC. Translating it yields CAWSRGTYNEQFF.

The rearrangement uses TRBV4-1 and TRBJ2-1; 11 bases fit TRBD2. Looked up from germline, CDR1 is MGHRA and CDR2 is YSYEKL. V was clipped by 5 bases and J by 4 bases; unmatched bases: 7. The CDR3 runs to 16 residues. Here the CDR3 reads CASSGRLAGSYNEQFF. The CDR3 DNA follows: TGCGCCAGCAGCGGTCGACTAGCGGGAAGTTACAATGAGCAGTTCTTC.

This clone was observed a handful of times. In DNA form, the CDR3 reads TGCGCCAGCAGCTTGGTACTCGATGAGCAGTTCTTC. Its protein is CASSLVLDEQFF. The chain employs TRBV5-1 and TRBJ2-1; D gene uncertain. CDR3 length: 12 residues. Trimming stripped 0 bases from V and 8 bases from J, with 6 bases between. Germline-derived CDR1 and CDR2 are SGHRS and YFSETQ.

J is TRBJ2-5 and V is TRBV5-4; TRBD2 is a possible D gene (5 bases). V lost 3 bases and J lost 5, with 17 bases in between. This CDR3 is built from 15 residues. The germline gives CDR1 SGHNT, CDR2 YYREEE (reference sequence). The DNA of the CDR3 is TGTGCCAGCAGCTCCATGGGCAGCGGCTGGGAGACCCAGTACTTC. It specifies CASSSMGSGWETQYF.

This chain links TRBV11-2 with TRBJ2-2; a possible D gene is TRBD1 (6 bases). V gave up 2 bases and J gave up 3 bases, with 19 bases separating them. Germline-derived CDR1 and CDR2 are SGHAT and FQNNGV. This CDR3 has 18 residues. The DNA for the CDR3 is TGTGCCAGCAGCTTATTCCTGGTCCGAAAGGGGGACACCGGGGAGCTGTTTTTT. Translated, it gives CASSLFLVRKGDTGELFF.

This clone was counted only a few times. This sequence joins TRBV7-2 and TRBJ2-1, with D tentatively TRBD1 (5 bases). CDR1 and CDR2 from the germline V gene are SGHTA and FQGNSA. V was clipped by 3 bases and J by 2 bases, with 11 bases between them. This CDR3 region has 15 residues. The CDR3 is CASSLGRSTYNEQFF. CDR3 DNA sequence: TGTGCCAGCAGCTTGGGGCGAAGCACCTACAATGAGCAGTTCTTC.

This clone was counted only a few times. The rearrangement joins TRBV18 to TRBJ2-3; no reliable D call. With 0 bases removed from V and 2 bases from J, the gap between germline ends came to 12 bases. The CDR3 has 16 residues. In germline, CDR1 is KGHSH, CDR2 LQKENI. CDR3 sequence reads: CASSPPVSATTDTQYF. The CDR3 DNA follows: TGTGCCAGCTCACCACCGGTGAGCGCAACCACAGATACGCAGTATTTT. Based on the CDR3 plus reference TRBV18 and TRBJ2-3, the full variable domain is NAGVMQNPRHLVRRRGQEARLRCSPMKGHSHVYWYRQLPEEGLKFMVYLQKENIIDESGMPKERFSAEFPKEGPSILRIQQVVRGDSAAYFCASSPPVSATTDTQYFGPGTRLTVL.

The chain has TRBV28 and TRBJ2-7; D might be TRBD1 (5 bases). The CDR3 is 12 amino acids. With 7 bases removed from V and 5 bases from J, the gap between germline ends came to 12 bases. Germline V gene lookup returns CDR1 MDHEN and CDR2 SYDVKM. The CDR3 reads CASKVGPHEQYF. In DNA form, the CDR3 reads TGTGCCAGCAAGGTGGGGCCACACGAGCAGTACTTC.

J is TRBJ2-1 and V is TRBV5-1; possibly TRBD1 for D (6 bases). This CDR3 has 18 residues. Germline-derived CDR1 and CDR2 are SGHRS and YFSETQ. Between the trimmed V and J ends, which lost 1 base and 0 bases, there was a span of 17 bases. The CDR3 DNA sequence: TGCGCCAGCAGCTTGTTTGTTCAGGGGCGTGGCTCCTACAATGAGCAGTTCTTC. This gives the protein CASSLFVQGRGSYNEQFF.